What follows are 19 T cell receptor beta chains derived from one specimen sequenced in a study of blood T cell repertoires in COVID-19 (dated by TCRdb to 2018 to 2021). Receptors were amplified or captured by the immunoSEQ multiplex PCR assay. Sourced from immuneACCESS, this table was stored by TCRdb with only in-frame sequences that have V and J called. A share of the clones is absent; for the studies checked, an unresolved V gene accounts for under half, and the remainder has no known explanation. The sample table contains a few hundred thousand clones; only one count was recorded for roughly 90% of them. The ten largest clones represent less than 1% of the sample. Sequencing was carried out using peripheral blood. These TCRs come from a middle-aged woman who had recovered from COVID-19.

The J gene is TRBJ2-7, the V gene TRBV6-5, with a tentative D call TRBD2 (5 bases). Germline CDR1 reads MNHEY; CDR2 reads SVGAGI. The V end was cut by 6 bases, the J end by 5 bases, with 11 bases between. The CDR3 contains 12 residues. CDR3 coding DNA: TGTGCCAGCAGACTAGTATGGAACGAGCAGTACTTC. It specifies CASRLVWNEQYF.

The genes are TRBV5-1 and TRBJ2-1; 9 nucleotides match TRBD1. Looked up from germline, CDR1 is SGHRS and CDR2 is YFSETQ. V lost 4 bases to trimming and J lost 6 bases; unmatched junction nucleotides: 35. The CDR3 totals 24 residues. CDR3 loop: CASSLPMPGQGTGEGTVGGNEQFF. The CDR3 DNA reads as TGCGCCAGCAGCCTCCCAATGCCGGGACAGGGAACGGGAGAAGGTACCGTAGGGGGCAATGAGCAGTTCTTC.

This clone was found once. Only one base separates this from a far larger clonotype, so it likely reflects a read error. The chain combines TRBV13 with TRBJ2-1; tentative D call: TRBD2 (6 bases). This CDR3 contains 12 residues. Germline V gives CDR1 PRHDT, CDR2 FYEKMQ (reference sequence). The V end lost 5 bases, the J end lost 7 bases, and 9 bases lay between the germline ends. In nucleotides, the CDR3 is TGTGCCAGCAGCCCTGGGGGGAATGAGCAGTTCTTC. Protein: CASSPGGNEQFF.

The chain uses TRBV4-2 and TRBJ2-5, with a weak D call TRBD1 (5 bases). Trimming took 2 bases from V and 5 from J, leaving 6 bases between them. The CDR3 spans 12 residues. Germline assignment: CDR1 LGHNA and CDR2 YNFKEQ. In DNA form, the CDR3 reads TGTGCCAGCAGCCAAAAGGGGGAGACCCAGTACTTC. Translated, it gives CASSQKGETQYF.

The chain has TRBV30 and TRBJ1-1; D gene ambiguous. Germline CDR1 reads GTSNPN; CDR2 reads SVGIG (reference sequence). V was cut by 1 base and J by 1 base, with 4 bases left in between. This CDR3 region has 12 residues. The CDR3 protein is CAWSAQNTEAFF. The CDR3 bases are TGTGCCTGGAGTGCCCAGAACACTGAAGCTTTCTTT.

The rearrangement links TRBV5-1 to TRBJ2-1; D is possibly TRBD2 (5 bases). This CDR3 is built from 13 residues. The germline V gene encodes CDR1 SGHRS and CDR2 YFSETQ. Trimming shortened V by 3 bases and J by 4 bases, and 8 bases separated the two germline ends. The CDR3 loop is CASSSDLYNEQFF. The CDR3 DNA is TGCGCCAGCAGCTCGGACTTGTACAATGAGCAGTTCTTC.

In this sample, this clone turned up once. The CDR3 DNA sequence: TGTGCCAGCAGTGAGACTAGCGGGAGGGATACGCAGTATTTT. As protein: CASSETSGRDTQYF. This rearrangement joins TRBV2 to TRBJ2-3; TRBD2 matches at 13 bases. The J segment lost 6 bases and the V segment lost 3 bases, leaving 0 bases of the junction unmatched. Germline values: CDR1 SNHLY, CDR2 FYNNEI. The CDR3 is made up of 14 amino acids.

The CDR3 nucleotides read TGTGCCTGGAGTCTCGGGACAGATCATGGCTACACCTTC. It yields the protein CAWSLGTDHGYTF. This chain uses TRBV30 with TRBJ1-2; 7 positions match TRBD1. This CDR3 is 13 amino acids long. V lost 2 bases and J lost 6; bases outside the gene matches: 6. Looked up from germline, CDR1 is GTSNPN and CDR2 is SVGIG (reference sequence).

The genes are TRBV3-1 (or the pseudogene TRBV3-2) and TRBJ2-2, with D unresolved. Trimming removed 2 bases from V and 8 bases from J, with 9 bases in between. The CDR3 runs to 13 residues. Germline V lookup: CDR1 LGHDT, CDR2 YNNKEL (reference sequence). CDR3 bases: TGTGCCAGCAGCCAAAGTGTTAGTGGGGAGCTGTTTTTT. Amino acids: CASSQSVSGELFF.

The chain carries TRBV7-3 and TRBJ2-1; 13 bases are shared with TRBD2. From germline, CDR1 is SGHTA and CDR2 FQGTGA. The CDR3 spans 16 residues. Trimming removed 4 bases from V and 9 bases from J; junction bases left unmatched: 9. CDR3 region: CASSSAGLAGVSEQFF. In nucleotides, the CDR3 is TGTGCCAGCAGCTCCGCCGGACTAGCGGGAGTGAGTGAGCAGTTCTTC.

This chain joins TRBV28 and TRBJ2-5; tentatively, D is TRBD1 (6 bases). This CDR3 has 13 amino acids. V lost 5 bases, J lost 1 base, and 8 bases lay in between. Germline CDR1 and CDR2: MDHEN and SYDVKM. The CDR3 is CASSTGPQETQYF. CDR3 DNA: TGTGCCAGCAGTACAGGGCCCCAAGAGACCCAGTACTTC.

This chain joins TRBV3-1 (or the pseudogene TRBV3-2) and TRBJ2-1, with TRBD2 matching over 7 bases. Unmatched junction bases numbered 11, after V lost 5 bases and J lost 4 bases. CDR3 size: 16 residues. Per germline, CDR1 LGHDT and CDR2 YNNKEL (reference sequence). This CDR3 reads CASSTRDSGLYNEQFF. The CDR3 coding sequence is TGTGCCAGCAGCACCCGGGATAGCGGGCTGTACAATGAGCAGTTCTTC.

This clone was observed a few times. V is TRBV28 and J is TRBJ2-5; 12 bases are a match to TRBD1. CDR3 length equals 16 residues. The germline gives CDR1 MDHEN, CDR2 SYDVKM. The V segment lost 6 bases and the J segment 4 bases; nucleotides outside the gene matches: 9. The CDR3 sequence is CASRSGTGGWRETQYF. CDR3 DNA: TGTGCCAGCAGATCCGGGACAGGGGGCTGGCGAGAGACCCAGTACTTC.

The rearrangement links TRBV6-5 to TRBJ1-6, with 8 bases that match TRBD1. Germline CDR1 MNHEY, CDR2 SVGAGI. With V trimmed by 7 bases and J by 7 bases, 9 bases remained unmatched. CDR3 length equals 15 residues. The CDR3 sequence is CASTQADRVNSPLHF. The CDR3 DNA is TGTGCCAGCACCCAAGCGGACAGGGTCAATTCACCCCTCCACTTT.

This clone was detected only once. The conserved phenylalanine or tryptophan is not found at the CDR3 terminus, so this likely reflects a read error. The limits of the CDR3 on the DNA are not certain, so only TCRdb's listed CDR3 is given. The chain recombines TRBV20-1 with TRBJ2-3; TRBD2 reflects the table's D call only, with no check against the DNA. Germline loops: CDR1 DFQATT, CDR2 SNEGSKA (reference sequence). From its first to its last residue, the CDR3 has 8 amino acids. CDR3 protein: CTDNGAGP.

The genes are TRBV5-1 and TRBJ2-3; possibly TRBD2 for D (5 bases). The CDR3 consists of 15 residues. V lost 0 bases to trimming and J lost 2 bases, with 10 bases between them. CDR1 is SGHRS, CDR2 YFSETQ, per germline. The CDR3 region is CASSLVGANTDTQYF. CDR3 DNA: TGCGCCAGCAGCTTGGTGGGAGCGAACACAGATACGCAGTATTTT.

The chain couples TRBV6-5 to TRBJ2-1; weak D call: TRBD2 (5 bases). There are 14 residues in the CDR3. CDR1 is MNHEY and CDR2 is SVGAGI in the germline V gene. V shed 4 bases and J shed 0 bases, with 7 bases lying between them. CDR3 amino acids: CASSSGSSYNEQFF. As DNA, the CDR3 is TGTGCCAGCAGTTCTGGGAGCTCCTACAATGAGCAGTTCTTC.

This chain links TRBV5-6 with TRBJ2-2; tentative D call: TRBD2 (6 bases). The CDR3 covers 17 residues. Germline CDR1 SGHDT, CDR2 YYEEEE. The ends were cut back, 0 bases at V and 4 bases at J, with 16 bases in the middle. The CDR3 is CASSLGRAGWATGELFF. The CDR3 region has the DNA TGTGCCAGCAGCTTGGGACGTGCGGGATGGGCCACCGGGGAGCTGTTTTTT. The variable domain in full, completed from reference TRBV5-6 and TRBJ2-2, reads DAGVTQSPTHLIKTRGQQVTLRCSPKSGHDTVSWYQQALGQGPQFIFQYYEEEERQRGNFPDRFSGHQFPNYSSELNVNALLLGDSALYLCASSLGRAGWATGELFFGEGSRLTVL.

This chain links TRBV23-1 with TRBJ2-2; a weak D match, TRBD2 (6 bases). TRBV23-1 is known as an ORF, though its function is uncertain. The CDR3 is made up of 17 amino acids. Trimming pared 6 bases from V and 3 bases from J, leaving 20 bases between. CDR3 in DNA: TGCGCCAGCAGGACCGGGACTTTTGATACTTACACCGGGGAGCTGTTTTTT. Residues: CASRTGTFDTYTGELFF.